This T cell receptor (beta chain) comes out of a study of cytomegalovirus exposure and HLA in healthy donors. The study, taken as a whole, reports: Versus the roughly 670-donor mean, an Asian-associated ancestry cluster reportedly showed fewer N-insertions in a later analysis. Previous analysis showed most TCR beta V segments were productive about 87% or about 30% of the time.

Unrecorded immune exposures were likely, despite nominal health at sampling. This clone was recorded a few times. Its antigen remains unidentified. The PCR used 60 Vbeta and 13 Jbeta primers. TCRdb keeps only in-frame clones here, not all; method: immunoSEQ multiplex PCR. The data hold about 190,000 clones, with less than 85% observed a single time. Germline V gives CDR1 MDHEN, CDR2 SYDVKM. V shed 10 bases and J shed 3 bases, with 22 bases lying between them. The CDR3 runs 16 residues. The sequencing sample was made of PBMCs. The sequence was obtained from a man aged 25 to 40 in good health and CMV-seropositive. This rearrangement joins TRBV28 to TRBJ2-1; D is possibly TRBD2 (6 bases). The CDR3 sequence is CATLGWDSRNYNEQFF. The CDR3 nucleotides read TGTGCCACCCTGGGGTGGGACTCCAGGAACTACAATGAGCAGTTCTTC.